This entry concerns a single T cell receptor beta chain. Profiled with immunoSEQ multiplex PCR; TCRdb holds only in-frame clones, not every one. This table holds 110,000 or so clones, 75% to 95% found once. This sample was included in a study of T cells after somatic rescue of genetic block. V shed 3 bases and J 8 bases; nucleotides not matched to a gene: 9. This CDR3 is 16 amino acids long. CDR1 is SGDLS, CDR2 YYNGEE, per germline. This receptor was taken from a woman under 30. V usage is TRBV9 and J usage is TRBJ1-6, with 9 positions matching TRBD1. Sequenced material: peripheral blood mononuclear cells (PBMCs). For the CDR3, the DNA is TGTGCCAGCAGCGCGGGAGACAGGGGGTTTGATTCACCCCTCCACTTT. This translates into CASSAGDRGFDSPLHF.